A single sample is the source of the 32 T cell receptor beta chains below, sequenced in a study of CD8 T cells in Susac syndrome. RNA totalling about 0.5 to 1 ug underwent reverse transcription with random hexamers. MiXCR, run by TCRdb on the immunoSEQ multiplex PCR reads, gives a single entry per CDR3 protein. The repertoire has more than 200,000 distinct CDR3 sequences, 94% of them found once; the top ten carry 0.15%. The sequenced sample was CD4+ T cells from PBMCs. All receptors derive from a human donor with Susac syndrome.

The gene calls are TRBV20-1 and TRBJ2-7, with a tentative D call TRBD2 (8 bases). The ends were cut back, 4 bases at V and 7 bases at J, with 20 bases in the middle. The CDR3 has 14 amino acids. CDR1 and CDR2 from the germline V gene are DFQATT and SNEGSKA (reference sequence). CDR3 in DNA: TGCAGTGCTACGGGGACAGAGGGCGGGAGGGAGCAGTACTTC. This encodes CSATGTEGGREQYF.

The gene calls are TRBV19 and TRBJ1-1; D is unresolved. The CDR3 loop spans 14 amino acids. Germline values: CDR1 LNHDA, CDR2 SQIVND (reference sequence). V gave up 5 bases and J gave up 3 bases, with 13 bases separating them. As DNA, the CDR3 is TGTGCCAGTAGTGTGGGGTCCAGCGACACTGAAGCTTTCTTT. Translating it yields CASSVGSSDTEAFF.

The J gene is TRBJ2-1, the V gene TRBV9; D is possibly TRBD1 (5 bases). CDR1 and CDR2 (germline): SGDLS, YYNGEE. CDR3 length: 15 residues. V was cut by 6 bases and J by 4 bases, with 17 bases left in between. CDR3 nucleotides: TGTGCCAGCACCCCGGATCAAGGGGCGTACAATGAGCAGTTCTTC. Residues: CASTPDQGAYNEQFF.

The chain employs TRBV2 and TRBJ2-2, with D tentatively TRBD2 (6 bases). The V gene lost 9 bases and the J gene lost 0 bases, with 17 bases spanning the gap. CDR3 length: 16 amino acids. CDR1 and CDR2 (germline): SNHLY, FYNNEI. The CDR3 loop is CASGGRIRSNTGELFF. CDR3 nucleotides: TGTGCCAGTGGAGGGCGGATCAGATCGAACACCGGGGAGCTGTTTTTT.

The V and J genes are TRBV7-2 and TRBJ1-1; a possible D gene is TRBD1 (5 bases). V was trimmed by 1 base and J by 5 bases, leaving 17 bases between them. Per the germline V gene, CDR1 is SGHTA and CDR2 is FQGNSA. The CDR3 contains 16 residues. The CDR3 bases are TGTGCCAGCAGCTTAGTTAGTCAGGGTAGTTGGACTGAAGCTTTCTTT. Its translation: CASSLVSQGSWTEAFF.

The chain carries TRBV19 and TRBJ1-1; possible D gene TRBD1, 6 bases. The CDR3 totals 15 residues. Trimming removed 6 bases at V and 1 base at J, with 15 bases between. Per the germline V gene, CDR1 is LNHDA and CDR2 is SQIVND (reference sequence). In DNA, the CDR3 is TGTGCCAGTAGCACTTCCAGGGGTGAGAACACTGAAGCTTTCTTT. Translating gives CASSTSRGENTEAFF.

This clonotype has just one count. This chain's CDR3 is CSARTVGDTQYF. The CDR3 DNA reads as TGCAGTGCGAGGACAGTGGGAGATACGCAGTATTTT. V is TRBV20-1 and J is TRBJ2-3, with D possibly TRBD1 on 6 matching bases. CDR1 DFQATT and CDR2 SNEGSKA come from the germline V gene (reference sequence). V was clipped by 6 bases and J by 5 bases, with 12 bases between them. The CDR3 loop spans 12 amino acids.

The rearrangement joins TRBV20-1 to TRBJ2-5; 10 bases fit TRBD2. Germline CDR1 and CDR2: DFQATT and SNEGSKA (reference sequence). This CDR3 is built from 14 residues. V gave up 7 bases and J gave up 7 bases; unmatched junction bases: 12. CDR3 in DNA: TGCAGTGTACAGGGAGCGGGGGGGGTACTGACCCAGTACTTC. Encoded protein: CSVQGAGGVLTQYF.

This chain uses TRBV7-6 with TRBJ2-2, with a tentative D call TRBD2 (7 bases). This CDR3 has 13 amino acids. CDR1 SGHVS and CDR2 FNYEAQ come from the germline V gene. V dropped 10 bases and J dropped 4 bases, with 13 bases sitting between them. For the CDR3, the DNA is TGTGCCACGGGGGGCCGGAGCACCGGGGAGCTGTTTTTT. It is translated as CATGGRSTGELFF.

This clonotype has more than one count but fewer than ten. The V and J genes are TRBV4-1 and TRBJ1-6; D unresolved. The CDR3 loop spans 13 amino acids. Trimming took 5 bases from V and 7 from J, leaving 9 bases between them. Germline loops: CDR1 MGHRA, CDR2 YSYEKL. Here the CDR3 reads CASSLQENSPLHF. CDR3 DNA: TGCGCCAGCAGCTTGCAGGAGAATTCACCCCTCCACTTT.

The chain carries TRBV4-3 and TRBJ2-7, with D unclear. The CDR3 length is 13 residues. CDR1 LGHNA and CDR2 YSLEER come from the germline V gene. V was cut by 0 bases and J by 2 bases, with 5 bases left in between. The chain's CDR3 is CASSQDMTYEQYF. The CDR3 DNA reads TGCGCCAGCAGCCAAGACATGACCTACGAGCAGTACTTC.

The J gene is TRBJ2-1, the V gene TRBV6-1; 12 nucleotides agree with TRBD1. There are 20 residues in the CDR3. Germline assignment: CDR1 MNHNS and CDR2 SASEGT. V lost 4 bases, J lost 8 bases, and 21 bases stayed unmatched. The CDR3 spells CASSGPHPLRDRGLFYEQFF. The CDR3 DNA is TGTGCCAGCAGTGGACCCCATCCTCTCCGGGACAGGGGGCTTTTCTATGAGCAGTTCTTC.

The gene calls are TRBV6-2 or TRBV6-3 and TRBJ2-3, with 10 bases aligning to TRBD2. The germline V gene has CDR1 MNHEY and CDR2 SVGEGT. Trimming took 1 base from V and 5 from J; bases not matched to a gene: 3. CDR3 length: 15 residues. This CDR3 reads CASSYLGLAEDTQYF. Written as DNA, the CDR3 is TGTGCCAGCAGTTACTTAGGACTAGCGGAAGATACGCAGTATTTT.

The chain links TRBV7-9 to TRBJ1-2; D is possibly TRBD1 (6 bases). Trimming took off 5 bases at V and 6 bases at J, with 13 bases between the two ends. There are 13 residues in the CDR3. Germline CDR1 and CDR2: SEHNR and FQNEAQ (reference sequence). The CDR3 loop is CASSPQGFHGYTF. The CDR3 region has the DNA TGTGCCAGCAGCCCTCAGGGGTTCCATGGCTACACCTTC.

The chain links TRBV20-1 to TRBJ2-3, with D perhaps assigned TRBD1 or TRBD2 (6 bases each). The CDR3 is made up of 12 amino acids. Trimming pared 6 bases from V and 11 bases from J, leaving 18 bases between. The germline gives CDR1 DFQATT, CDR2 SNEGSKA (reference sequence). The CDR3 nucleotides are TGCAGTGCCCTCCCCCCCGGGGGCGGGCAGTATTTT. This translates into CSALPPGGGQYF.

This chain links TRBV3-1 with TRBJ1-6, with D uncertain. The CDR3 consists of 13 residues. Between the trimmed V and J ends, which lost 1 base and 14 bases, there was a span of 12 bases. CDR1 is LGHDT and CDR2 is YNNKEL in the germline V gene (reference sequence). The chain's CDR3 is CASSQAPLQSLHF. In DNA, the CDR3 is TGTGCCAGCAGCCAAGCCCCCCTACAGTCCCTCCACTTT.

This chain links TRBV11-2 with TRBJ1-1; D may be TRBD1 (6 bases). From germline, CDR1 is SGHAT and CDR2 FQNNGV. The ends were cut back, 5 bases at V and 1 base at J, with 20 bases in the middle. The CDR3 has 17 residues. CDR3 nucleotides: TGTGCCAGCAGCCAGCAGACGGGACACCCTTCGAACACTGAAGCTTTCTTT. Translating gives CASSQQTGHPSNTEAFF.

The rearrangement uses TRBV30 and TRBJ1-5; 9 nucleotides align to TRBD1. The V segment lost 0 bases and the J segment 5 bases; nucleotides outside the gene matches: 5. This CDR3 has 15 amino acids. Germline V gene lookup returns CDR1 GTSNPN and CDR2 SVGIG (reference sequence). The CDR3 sequence is CAWSVPGQGHQPQHF. The CDR3 DNA is TGTGCCTGGAGTGTACCGGGACAGGGACATCAGCCCCAGCATTTT. Variable domain in full (rest from reference TRBV30 and TRBJ1-5): SQTIHQWPATLVQPVGSPLSLECTVEGTSNPNLYWYRQAAGRGLQLLFYSVGIGQISSEVPQNLSASRPQDRQFILSSKKLLLSDSGFYLCAWSVPGQGHQPQHFGDGTRLSIL.

The CDR3 loop reads CASSRQSTGTSLSTDTQYF. The CDR3 DNA follows: TGTGCCAGCAGCAGACAGTCGACCGGGACTAGCCTGAGCACAGATACGCAGTATTTT. The chain links TRBV7-2 to TRBJ2-3; TRBD2 matches 9 bases. Germline lookup yields CDR1 SGHTA and CDR2 FQGNSA. The CDR3 is 19 residues long. The junction had 15 bases not matched to a gene; V was cut back by 5 bases and J by 0 bases.

For the CDR3, the DNA is TGTGCCAGCAGCGTAGGCGCAGGAGTAGGTTCACCCCTCCACTTT. Amino acid sequence: CASSVGAGVGSPLHF. V usage is TRBV9 and J usage is TRBJ1-6; D ambiguous. CDR1 SGDLS and CDR2 YYNGEE come from the germline V gene. This CDR3 region has 15 residues. The V end lost 0 bases, the J end lost 9 bases, and 13 bases lay between the germline ends.

This rearrangement joins TRBV12-3 or TRBV12-4 to TRBJ2-6; 9 bases line up with TRBD1. The ends lost 5 bases at V and 3 bases at J; junction bases unmatched: 8. The CDR3 has 17 amino acids. The CDR3 sequence is CASSTGTGILGANVLTF. The CDR3 DNA sequence: TGTGCCAGCAGTACCGGGACAGGGATTCTTGGGGCCAACGTCCTGACTTTC.

In this sample, this clonotype turned up once. The chain carries TRBV12-3 or TRBV12-4 and TRBJ2-7; D is unclear. Trimming cost V 5 bases and J 0 bases, with 20 bases left between them. The CDR3 spans 17 residues. The CDR3 bases are TGTGCCAGCAGTCCTACGCCATGGACGGCGAGCTCCTACGAGCAGTACTTC. Its protein is CASSPTPWTASSYEQYF.

The V call is TRBV7-8, the J call TRBJ2-3; the D is unclear. The CDR3 extends over 13 amino acids. Trimming removed 7 bases from V and 8 bases from J, with 16 bases in between. The germline V gene has CDR1 SGHVS and CDR2 FQNEAQ. The CDR3, as DNA: TGTGCCAGCACCCTCAAAGAAGGGATTACGCAGTATTTT. Encoded protein: CASTLKEGITQYF. Together with reference TRBV7-8 and TRBJ2-3, the CDR3 gives the full variable domain: GAGVSQSPRYKVAKRGQDVALRCDPISGHVSLFWYQQALGQGPEFLTYFQNEAQLDKSGLPSDRFFAERPEGSVSTLKIQRTQQEDSAVYLCASTLKEGITQYFGPGTRLTVL.

This chain links TRBV7-9 with TRBJ1-2, with 7 bases identical to TRBD1. Germline lookup yields CDR1 SEHNR and CDR2 FQNEAQ (reference sequence). CDR3 size: 13 residues. V gave up 1 base and J gave up 8 bases; unmatched junction bases: 4. The CDR3 nucleotides read TGTGCCAGCAGCTTAGAGACAGGGCGGGGCTACACCTTC. It codes for CASSLETGRGYTF.

This clonotype showed up just once. The CDR3: CSARVRTQETQYF. The CDR3, as DNA: TGCAGTGCTAGAGTGAGGACGCAAGAGACCCAGTACTTC. The chain uses TRBV20-1 and TRBJ2-5, with no clear D. The CDR3 has 13 residues. V lost 1 base and J 2 bases, leaving 8 bases between the germline ends. Germline lookup yields CDR1 DFQATT and CDR2 SNEGSKA (reference sequence).

The chain is built from TRBV20-1 and TRBJ1-6, with D tentatively TRBD1 (6 bases). Per the germline V gene, CDR1 is DFQATT and CDR2 is SNEGSKA (reference sequence). This CDR3 is built from 13 residues. V shed 6 bases and J shed 7 bases, with 13 bases lying between them. This CDR3 reads CSAGGGGNSPLHF. As DNA, the CDR3 is TGCAGTGCAGGGGGAGGGGGAAATTCACCCCTCCACTTT.

The chain joins TRBV27 to TRBJ1-2; 9 bases agree with TRBD1. The germline V gene has CDR1 MNHEY and CDR2 SMNVEV (reference sequence). This CDR3 has 14 residues. J was trimmed by 8 bases and V by 3 bases; bases with no gene match: 7. The chain's CDR3 is CASSFGQGNGGYTF. The CDR3 DNA reads TGTGCCAGCAGTTTTGGACAGGGGAACGGGGGCTACACCTTC.

This clonotype was recorded a few times. V usage is TRBV5-4 and J usage is TRBJ1-2, with 8 nucleotides matching TRBD1. The CDR3 loop spans 15 amino acids. Germline V CDR1 and CDR2: SGHNT, YYREEE (reference sequence). Trimming removed 0 bases from V and 3 bases from J; junction bases left unmatched: 4. The CDR3 is CASSLAGGVDYGYTF. Written as DNA, the CDR3 is TGTGCCAGCAGCTTGGCAGGGGGCGTTGACTATGGCTACACCTTC.

This rearrangement joins TRBV12-3 or TRBV12-4 to TRBJ2-7; D ambiguous. This CDR3 is built from 13 residues. Between the trimmed V and J ends, which lost 3 bases and 0 bases, there was a span of 6 bases. The CDR3 sequence is CASSLKGSYEQYF. DNA for the CDR3: TGTGCCAGCAGTTTGAAGGGCTCCTACGAGCAGTACTTC.

The chain couples TRBV20-1 to TRBJ1-1, with D tentatively TRBD1 (6 bases). Deletions cut 2 bases from V and 7 bases from J, with 14 bases between. The CDR3 runs to 13 residues. Germline CDR1 and CDR2: DFQATT and SNEGSKA (reference sequence). The CDR3 spells CSARPGRGHEAFF. CDR3 bases: TGCAGTGCTAGACCAGGGCGGGGGCATGAAGCTTTCTTT.

The J gene is TRBJ1-1, the V gene TRBV20-1; D is perhaps TRBD1 (5 bases). Per germline, CDR1 DFQATT and CDR2 SNEGSKA (reference sequence). The ends were cut back, 6 bases at V and 0 bases at J, with 11 bases in the middle. This CDR3 region has 13 residues. This CDR3 is CSAGTSLNTEAFF. CDR3 in DNA: TGCAGTGCGGGGACCAGCTTGAACACTGAAGCTTTCTTT.

V and J are TRBV4-3 and TRBJ1-6; no definite D call. The CDR3 loop spans 19 amino acids. In germline, CDR1 is LGHNA, CDR2 YSLEER. With 0 bases removed from V and 6 bases from J, the gap between germline ends came to 21 bases. CDR3 protein: CASSQDRSDAGIVNSPLHF. The CDR3 nucleotides read TGCGCCAGCAGCCAAGATCGCTCCGACGCGGGGATCGTTAATTCACCCCTCCACTTT.